The 2 T cell receptor beta chains listed next were all sequenced from one sample in a study of T cell changes during pregnancy in multiple sclerosis. Profiled with immunoSEQ multiplex PCR; TCRdb holds only in-frame clones, not every one. The sample lists some 80,000 clones, more than 90% occurring once. Sequencing was performed on peripheral blood, taken in the second trimester of pregnancy. These receptors all come from a female donor with multiple sclerosis, enrolled in a pregnancy study.

This chain connects TRBV7-2 to TRBJ2-3; D uncertain. Germline-derived CDR1 and CDR2 are SGHTA and FQGNSA. Between the trimmed V and J ends, which lost 2 bases and 2 bases, there was a span of 14 bases. This CDR3 region has 16 residues. The CDR3 loop is CASSLPLTGSTDTQYF. The CDR3 region has the DNA TGTGCCAGCAGCTTACCCCTCACCGGTTCCACAGATACGCAGTATTTT.

This chain uses TRBV4-3 with TRBJ2-3, with 9 bases identical to TRBD1. This CDR3 spans 15 amino acids. Per the germline V gene, CDR1 is LGHNA and CDR2 is YSLEER. The junction had 1 base not matched to a gene; V was cut back by 1 base and J by 2 bases. CDR3 sequence reads: CASSQGDRDTDTQYF. For the CDR3, the DNA is TGCGCCAGCAGCCAAGGGGACAGGGACACAGATACGCAGTATTTT.